A single sample gave rise to the 30 T cell receptor beta chains below, sequenced in a study of cytomegalovirus exposure and HLA in healthy donors. Use of 60 Vbeta and 13 Jbeta primers characterized the PCR. This table comes from immunoSEQ multiplex PCR, and its TCRdb copy is limited to in-frame clones, with some not included. The sample records tens of thousands of clones, roughly 70% being singletons. Sequenced: PBMCs. The receptors shown here come from a woman aged 60-75 years in good health and CMV-seropositive.

The rearrangement uses TRBV21-1 and TRBJ2-7; TRBD2 is taken as the D call from the table, unchecked against the DNA. TRBV21-1 is annotated as a pseudogene. CDR3 length: 15 amino acids. The CDR3 loop is CASSVGAGPNYEQYF. For the CDR3, the DNA is TGTGCCAGCAGCGTAGGCGCGGGGCCCAACTACGAGCAGTACTTC.

The chain carries TRBV7-9 and TRBJ1-1; TRBD1 matches at 8 bases. The CDR3 contains 14 residues. V shed 5 bases and J 3 bases; nucleotides not matched to a gene: 5. Per the germline V gene, CDR1 is SEHNR and CDR2 is FQNEAQ (reference sequence). The DNA of the CDR3 is TGTGCCAGCAGCAGAGGACAGGGTGACACTGAAGCTTTCTTT. It specifies CASSRGQGDTEAFF.

This chain joins TRBV5-1 and TRBJ1-1; 9 bases are shared with TRBD1. This CDR3 has 15 amino acids. Trimming took 2 bases from V and 4 from J; bases not matched to a gene: 6. Germline V gives CDR1 SGHRS, CDR2 YFSETQ. The CDR3 protein is CASSLGDRGGTEAFF. The CDR3 region has the DNA TGCGCCAGCAGCTTAGGTGACAGGGGGGGCACTGAAGCTTTCTTT. Together with reference TRBV5-1 and TRBJ1-1, the CDR3 gives the full variable domain: KAGVTQTPRYLIKTRGQQVTLSCSPISGHRSVSWYQQTPGQGLQFLFEYFSETQRNKGNFPGRFSGRQFSNSRSEMNVSTLELGDSALYLCASSLGDRGGTEAFFGQGTRLTVV.

The chain couples TRBV5-8 to TRBJ1-5; D not resolved. Germline V lookup: CDR1 SGHTS, CDR2 YDEGEE. Trimming took 0 bases from V and 0 from J, leaving 13 bases between them. The CDR3 runs 17 residues. Here the CDR3 DNA reads TGTGCCAGCAGCTTGGCCGTAGTATCGTCTAGCAATCAGCCCCAGCATTTT. This translates into CASSLAVVSSSNQPQHF.

In this sample, this clone turned up once. The chain employs TRBV7-9 and TRBJ1-4, with 7 nucleotides matching TRBD1. Germline values: CDR1 SEHNR, CDR2 FQNEAQ (reference sequence). The ends lost 5 bases at V and 3 bases at J; junction bases unmatched: 6. The CDR3 totals 15 residues. The CDR3 region is CASSGETGSNEKLFF. CDR3 sequence (DNA): TGTGCCAGCAGCGGGGAGACAGGGTCTAATGAAAAACTGTTTTTT. The full variable domain, in which reference TRBV7-9 and TRBJ1-4 provide the parts outside the CDR3, is DTGVSQNPRHKITKRGQNVTFRCDPISEHNRLYWYRQTLGQGPEFLTYFQNEAQLEKSRLLSDRFSAERPKGSFSTLEIQRTEQGDSAMYLCASSGETGSNEKLFFGSGTQLSVL.

The chain couples TRBV5-5 to TRBJ1-3; tentative D call: TRBD1 (6 bases). The CDR3 loop spans 17 amino acids. Germline CDR1 and CDR2: SGHKS and YYEKEE (reference sequence). The V end lost 3 bases, the J end lost 4 bases, and 20 bases lay between the germline ends. CDR3 amino acids: CASSSTNYRDGGNTIYF. CDR3 DNA sequence: TGTGCCAGCAGCTCGACGAATTACAGGGATGGCGGAAACACCATATATTTT.

The rearrangement links TRBV5-4 to TRBJ2-7; possibly TRBD2 for D (5 bases). The germline CDR1 and CDR2 sequences are SGHNT and YYREEE (reference sequence). This CDR3 has 12 amino acids. Trimming pared 2 bases from V and 6 bases from J, leaving 9 bases between. As DNA, the CDR3 is TGTGCCAGCAGCTTTAGGGAGAGCGAGCAGTACTTC. It encodes CASSFRESEQYF.

The chain recombines TRBV5-6 with TRBJ1-1; the match to TRBD1 covers 9 bases. The CDR3 has 13 amino acids. Germline V gene sequence: CDR1 SGHDT, CDR2 YYEEEE. After removal of 2 bases from V and 10 bases from J, the junction contained 6 bases not matched to a gene. CDR3 residues: CASSLQQGAIAFF. DNA for the CDR3: TGTGCCAGCAGCTTACAACAGGGGGCGATAGCTTTCTTT.

On this clone itself: The sample has other DNA sequences that encode this CDR3 too. The chain carries TRBV6-1 and TRBJ1-1; TRBD1 agrees at 9 bases. With 3 bases clipped from V and 5 bases from J, the junction kept 7 bases outside the gene matches. There are 15 residues in the CDR3. Germline loops: CDR1 MNHNS, CDR2 SASEGT. Written as DNA, the CDR3 is TGTGCCAGCAGTGATAGACAGGGGGTAGGGACTGAAGCTTTCTTT. Protein: CASSDRQGVGTEAFF.

V gene TRBV5-6 combines with J gene TRBJ1-1; no firm D call. CDR1 SGHDT and CDR2 YYEEEE come from the germline V gene. The V end was cut by 0 bases, the J end by 1 base, with 4 bases between. The CDR3 spans 13 residues. CDR3 amino acids: CASSLDRNTEAFF. The CDR3 DNA follows: TGTGCCAGCAGCTTGGACAGGAACACTGAAGCTTTCTTT.

The chain combines TRBV11-2 with TRBJ2-7, with TRBD2 matching over 11 bases. Losses at the gene ends were 1 base for V and 3 bases for J; bases not matched to a gene: 11. The CDR3 length is 18 residues. Looked up from germline, CDR1 is SGHAT and CDR2 is FQNNGV. The CDR3 spells CASSLVPPPTSGVYEQYF. The CDR3 nucleotides read TGTGCCAGCAGCTTAGTACCCCCTCCGACTAGCGGGGTCTACGAGCAGTACTTC. The full variable domain, with the rest looked up from reference TRBV11-2 and TRBJ2-7, is EAGVAQSPRYKIIEKRQSVAFWCNPISGHATLYWYQQILGQGPKLLIQFQNNGVVDDSQLPKDRFSAERLKGVDSTLKIQPAKLEDSAVYLCASSLVPPPTSGVYEQYFGPGTRLTVT.

This clone came up once. The chain has TRBV10-3 and TRBJ1-2; D unresolved. Germline V CDR1 and CDR2: ENHRY, SYGVKD. V gave up 0 bases and J gave up 4 bases, with 6 bases separating them. There are 13 residues in the CDR3. This CDR3 is CAISESLIYGYTF. CDR3 nucleotides: TGTGCCATCAGTGAGTCACTTATCTATGGCTACACCTTC.

This clone was seen only a few times. The rearrangement uses TRBV19 and TRBJ2-1; 10 bases are a match to TRBD2. Germline V gene lookup returns CDR1 LNHDA and CDR2 SQIVND (reference sequence). J was trimmed by 8 bases and V by 7 bases; bases with no gene match: 11. CDR3 length: 15 residues. CDR3 sequence reads: CASIRGSGGRDEQFF. CDR3 in DNA: TGTGCCAGTATCAGGGGTAGCGGGGGGCGGGATGAGCAGTTCTTC.

V gene TRBV4-3 combines with J gene TRBJ2-3; D is perhaps TRBD1 (5 bases). V lost 2 bases to trimming and J lost 6 bases, with 15 bases between them. The germline CDR1 and CDR2 sequences are LGHNA and YSLEER. The CDR3 covers 15 residues. The CDR3 reads CASSQTGVPPDTQYF. DNA for the CDR3: TGCGCCAGCAGCCAAACAGGTGTGCCACCCGATACGCAGTATTTT.

The V call is TRBV12-5, the J call TRBJ1-5; D might be TRBD1 (6 bases). The germline V and J ends were trimmed by 6 bases and 3 bases, with 21 bases remaining between them. In germline, CDR1 is LGHNT, CDR2 FRNRAP. The CDR3 contains 17 residues. The CDR3 is CASGLILTGTNNQPQHF. The CDR3 DNA reads as TGTGCTAGTGGCTTGATCTTAACCGGGACAAACAATCAGCCCCAGCATTTT. Based on the CDR3 plus reference TRBV12-5 and TRBJ1-5, the full variable domain is DARVTQTPRHKVTEMGQEVTMRCQPILGHNTVFWYRQTMMQGLELLAYFRNRAPLDDSGMPKDRFSAEMPDATLATLKIQPSEPRDSAVYFCASGLILTGTNNQPQHFGDGTRLSIL.

This clone was recorded a few times. The CDR3 sequence is CASSLSGGNYNEQFF. The DNA for the CDR3 is TGTGCCAGCAGCTTATCTGGCGGAAACTACAATGAGCAGTTCTTC. The V and J genes are TRBV7-2 and TRBJ2-1; D gene unclear. The CDR3 extends over 15 amino acids. Germline V gene data show CDR1 as SGHTA and CDR2 as FQGNSA. V was cut by 2 bases and J by 3 bases, with 11 bases left in between.

CDR3 residues: CASGQSYGYTF. The CDR3, as DNA: TGTGCCAGCGGACAGAGCTATGGCTACACCTTC. The chain carries TRBV7-2 and TRBJ1-2, with a weak D call TRBD1 (6 bases). In germline, CDR1 is SGHTA, CDR2 FQGNSA. CDR3 length equals 11 residues. V shed 8 bases and J shed 4 bases, with 8 bases lying between them.

J is TRBJ1-2 and V is TRBV2; 7 bases agree with TRBD1. The CDR3 totals 11 residues. Germline V gives CDR1 SNHLY, CDR2 FYNNEI. V trimming: 8 bases; J trimming: 8 bases; junction bases outside the gene matches: 5. CDR3 protein: CASGTDYGYTF. The CDR3, as DNA: TGTGCCAGCGGGACAGATTACGGCTACACCTTC.

This clone was recorded a few times. The chain links TRBV5-4 to TRBJ1-1; TRBD1 matches at 8 bases. Germline CDR1 and CDR2: SGHNT and YYREEE (reference sequence). V was clipped by 0 bases and J by 1 base; unmatched bases: 5. The CDR3 is 16 amino acids. The CDR3 sequence is CASSLVGTGTNTEAFF. CDR3 nucleotides: TGTGCCAGCAGCTTGGTGGGGACAGGAACGAACACTGAAGCTTTCTTT.

This rearrangement joins TRBV5-4 to TRBJ1-1; D possibly corresponds to TRBD1 (5 bases). CDR1 and CDR2 (germline): SGHNT, YYREEE (reference sequence). The CDR3 spans 14 residues. V lost 4 bases and J lost 4, with 14 bases in between. Here the CDR3 DNA reads TGTGCCAGCAGCCCCGAAAGAAGGGGCACTGAAGCTTTCTTT. Amino acid sequence: CASSPERRGTEAFF.

This clone appeared a single time. The chain combines TRBV4-2 with TRBJ1-1; 8 positions agree with TRBD1. The CDR3 is 16 residues long. The J segment lost 5 bases and the V segment lost 0 bases, leaving 8 bases of the junction unmatched. Germline CDR1 LGHNA, CDR2 YNFKEQ. The CDR3 DNA sequence: TGTGCCAGCAGCCAAGACCCCGGGCAGGGGGCAACTGAAGCTTTCTTT. Amino acids: CASSQDPGQGATEAFF.

This CDR3 is CASSGDSAGELFF. CDR3 in DNA: TGTGCCAGCAGTGGAGACAGCGCCGGGGAGCTGTTTTTT. The chain employs TRBV2 and TRBJ2-2, with D maybe TRBD1 (5 bases). This CDR3 has 13 residues. Trimming stripped 4 bases from V and 6 bases from J, with 9 bases between. The V gene's germline CDR1 is SNHLY and CDR2 FYNNEI.

The chain has TRBV18 and TRBJ2-3; the D is unclear. The length of the CDR3 is 15 residues. Trimming took off 4 bases at V and 1 base at J, with 12 bases between the two ends. CDR1 and CDR2 from the germline V gene are KGHSH and LQKENI. CDR3 DNA sequence: TGTGCCAGCTCACTCCCCTCCTCAGGCACAGATACGCAGTATTTT. Encoded protein: CASSLPSSGTDTQYF. Full variable domain (missing parts from reference TRBV18 and TRBJ2-3): NAGVMQNPRHLVRRRGQEARLRCSPMKGHSHVYWYRQLPEEGLKFMVYLQKENIIDESGMPKERFSAEFPKEGPSILRIQQVVRGDSAAYFCASSLPSSGTDTQYFGPGTRLTVL.

This rearrangement joins TRBV2 to TRBJ1-5, with a tentative D call TRBD1 (6 bases). Looked up from germline, CDR1 is SNHLY and CDR2 is FYNNEI. The CDR3 is made up of 14 amino acids. Trimming removed 6 bases at V and 3 bases at J, with 12 bases between. The CDR3 is CASSSDSSNQPQHF. For the CDR3, the DNA is TGTGCCAGCAGCTCGGACAGCTCCAATCAGCCCCAGCATTTT.

The genes are TRBV11-2 and TRBJ1-1; D is uncertain. From germline, CDR1 is SGHAT and CDR2 FQNNGV. Trimming took off 3 bases at V and 7 bases at J, with 9 bases between the two ends. The CDR3 spans 12 residues. The CDR3 DNA reads as TGTGCCAGCAGCTTGTTTGGAGATGAAGCTTTCTTT. This encodes CASSLFGDEAFF.

As DNA, the CDR3 is TGCGCCAGCAGCTTATCGGGACAGCAGAACACTGAAGCTTTCTTT. Translating it yields CASSLSGQQNTEAFF. The chain combines TRBV5-1 with TRBJ1-1; 7 nucleotides line up with TRBD1. The CDR3 spans 15 residues. Germline CDR1 and CDR2: SGHRS and YFSETQ. Trimming removed 2 bases from V and 1 base from J; junction bases left unmatched: 5. Using reference TRBV5-1 and TRBJ1-1 for the parts outside the CDR3, the full variable domain is KAGVTQTPRYLIKTRGQQVTLSCSPISGHRSVSWYQQTPGQGLQFLFEYFSETQRNKGNFPGRFSGRQFSNSRSEMNVSTLELGDSALYLCASSLSGQQNTEAFFGQGTRLTVV.

The rearrangement uses TRBV6-1 and TRBJ1-1, with D maybe TRBD1 (6 bases). V was cut by 4 bases and J by 5 bases, with 14 bases left in between. The germline V gene encodes CDR1 MNHNS and CDR2 SASEGT. The CDR3 totals 14 residues. DNA of the CDR3: TGTGCCAGCAGTGTTTTACAGGGTTATACTGAAGCTTTCTTT. This sequence encodes CASSVLQGYTEAFF.

This chain links TRBV12-5 with TRBJ2-1, with 7 bases identical to TRBD1. Germline lookup yields CDR1 LGHNT and CDR2 FRNRAP. The CDR3 runs 12 residues. V dropped 3 bases and J dropped 15; count of bases not matched to a gene: 8. The chain's CDR3 is CASGLDDRVGFF. Here the CDR3 DNA reads TGTGCTAGTGGTTTAGATGACAGGGTCGGGTTCTTC.

The rearrangement links TRBV29-1 to TRBJ2-5; 9 bases match TRBD2. The germline CDR1 and CDR2 sequences are SQVTM and ANQGSEA. V lost 5 bases, J lost 5 bases, and 6 bases stayed unmatched. This CDR3 spans 13 amino acids. CDR3 loop: CSVTTSGGETQYF. Here the CDR3 DNA reads TGCAGCGTTACGACTAGCGGAGGGGAGACCCAGTACTTC. Drawing the rest from reference TRBV29-1 and TRBJ2-5, the complete variable domain is SAVISQKPSRDICQRGTSLTIQCQVDSQVTMMFWYRQQPGQSLTLIATANQGSEATYESGFVIDKFPISRPNLTFSTLTVSNMSPEDSSIYLCSVTTSGGETQYFGPGTRLLVL.

DNA for the CDR3: TGTGCCAGCACCCCCGGTCACGGGGGGGCCGAGGATACGCAGTATTTT. It is translated as CASTPGHGGAEDTQYF. The chain links TRBV7-2 to TRBJ2-3; 8 bases line up with TRBD2. The CDR3 runs 16 residues. The V and J ends lost 7 bases and 6 bases, in that order; junction bases with no gene match: 15. Germline-derived CDR1 and CDR2 are SGHTA and FQGNSA.